This T cell receptor beta chain was obtained from a study of PD-L1 blockade in urothelial cancer (dated by TCRdb to the late 2010s). Regarding the research as a whole: All patients started therapy around 2014 and received atezolizumab 1,200 mg intravenously every 3 weeks. Twenty-five of 29 patients were identified as males with urothelial cancer of bladder origin, and a prior smoking history was reported by 18 of 29 patients. An ECOG performance status of 0 or 1 was recorded for the patients, and 0 to 3 prior chemotherapy regimens had been received by the patients. Blood samples were analyzed at 3 weeks after treatment start (second dose) and at 6 weeks after treatment start. Blood samples yielded a median of roughly 140,000 T cells and more than 80,000 unique TCRs, with median clonality roughly 0.084. The study was an exploratory multi-omic analysis of somatic, immune and clinical correlates of response to PD-L1 blockade with atezolizumab in urothelial cancer. Pretreatment tumor samples, along with matched peripheral blood collected serially before and after atezolizumab treatment, underwent TCR sequencing. Durable clinical benefit was defined as a progression-free survival longer than 6 months, and TCR features were additionally tested against progression-free survival and overall survival. In the same patients, pretreatment tumors underwent whole exome sequencing and RNA sequencing in addition to TCR sequencing. Roughly 10 patients achieved durable clinical benefit and about 19 did not. Pretreatment blood TCR-seq was available for twenty-nine patients, at least one posttreatment blood collection was obtained for some 25 patients, and tumor TCR-seq was available for some 25 patients. The study at large found these results: Because the sample size was small (n ≈ 28) and many of the analyses were exploratory, the results are meant to be hypothesis-generating. Improved progression-free and overall survival was found to be associated with pretreatment peripheral blood TCR clonality below the median. Among patients with durable benefit, tumor-associated TCR clones showed greater expansion in peripheral blood 3 weeks after treatment started (n of about 20, p = 0.022).

On this clone itself: Its antigen remains unidentified. No much larger clone is present one base from it, and per-base qualities are unavailable.

Each PCR received spiked-in synthetic TCR analog templates so that absolute template abundance could be estimated from read counts. TCRbeta CDR3 regions were amplified from genomic DNA with bias-controlled V and J gene primers using the immunoSEQ assay. Sequencing of rearranged TCRbeta segments was done at approximately 20X coverage. Under the source paper's analysis protocol: Sequencing errors were corrected by clustering, and CDR3s were annotated against IMGT so that V, D and J genes could be assigned. Downstream analyses used only productive TCRbeta rearrangements, leaving out any out-of-frame or stop-codon sequences. Clonality was computed as one minus Shannon entropy normalized by the log of the number of unique productive sequences. Clones differing between time points or between blood and tumor were identified using Fisher's exact test with Benjamini-Hochberg correction, with an adjusted p below 0.01 applied as the threshold. TCRdb holds this immuneACCESS table with in-frame rearrangements only. Some clones are missing; in checked studies, unresolved V genes explain under half, and the rest has no known cause. V and J calls and clone size follow that table, whereas D and trimming were derived from the DNA. This sample gives approximately 100,000 clones in total; over 75% of them show up just once. The ten largest clones represent 2% to 2.5% of the sample.

V is cut by 0 bases and J by 4 bases, and the space between the germline ends is 11 bases. Sequences SGDLS (CDR1) and YYNGEE (CDR2) are obtained from the germline V gene. The CDR3, cysteine through phenylalanine, is 15 amino acids long. The kept DNA is CDR3 alone, 45 bases in frame from the first base. A cohort of 30 or so patients with locally advanced or metastatic urothelial carcinoma, treated at Memorial Sloan Kettering on a trial protocol, was included. Peripheral blood mononuclear cells were collected pretreatment and during treatment, with between 1 and 8 total time points per patient. The Qiagen DNeasy Blood extraction kit was used to purify genomic DNA from total PBMCs and from tumor samples. PBMCs were collected pretreatment and during treatment, and were isolated and stored as previously described.

In this chain, TRBV9 is recombined with TRBJ1-3, with no reliable assignment of the D segment. This specimen was PBMCs, taken around atezolizumab (anti-PD-L1) treatment. This sequence originates from a man in his fifties or sixties with urothelial cancer. For the CDR3, the sequence is CASSVEIDTGNTIYF. The DNA sequence is as follows: TGTGCCAGCAGCGTAGAGATAGATACGGGAAACACCATATATTTT. Supplemented by the reference TRBV9 and TRBJ1-3 proteins around the CDR3, the complete variable domain is DSGVTQTPKHLITATGQRVTLRCSPRSGDLSVYWYQQSLDQGLQFLIQYYNGEERAKGNILERFSAQQFPDLHSELNLSSLELGDSALYFCASSVEIDTGNTIYFGEGSWLTVV.